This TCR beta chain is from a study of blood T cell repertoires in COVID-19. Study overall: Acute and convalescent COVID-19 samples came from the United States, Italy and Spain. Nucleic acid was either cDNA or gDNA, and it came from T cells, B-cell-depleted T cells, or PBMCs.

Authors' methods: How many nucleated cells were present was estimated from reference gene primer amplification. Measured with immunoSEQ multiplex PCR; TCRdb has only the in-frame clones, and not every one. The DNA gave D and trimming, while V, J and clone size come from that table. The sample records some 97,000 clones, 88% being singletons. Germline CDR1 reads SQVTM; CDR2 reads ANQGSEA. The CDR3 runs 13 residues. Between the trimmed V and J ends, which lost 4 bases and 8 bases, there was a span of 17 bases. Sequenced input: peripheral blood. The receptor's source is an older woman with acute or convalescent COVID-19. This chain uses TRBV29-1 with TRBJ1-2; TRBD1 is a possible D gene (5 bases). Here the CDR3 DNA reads TGCAGCGTTGCCACCCGGGGGTTGAGAGGCTACACCTTC. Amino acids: CSVATRGLRGYTF.